This entry concerns a single T cell receptor beta chain. CDR1 is ENHRY and CDR2 is SYGVKD in the germline V gene. This CDR3 is built from 18 residues. Trimming at V came to 2 bases and at J to 2 bases, leaving 7 bases not matched to a gene. This entry is derived from a study of PD-L1 blockade in urothelial cancer. Study-level background: Patients' prior chemotherapy regimens numbered 0 to 3.

Synthetic spike-ins, TCR analog templates, were added into each PCR. The data were produced by immunoSEQ multiplex PCR, yet TCRdb's version contains in-frame clones alone and is incomplete. The profile shows approximately 79,000 clones, approximately 86% of them singletons. Urothelial carcinoma, locally advanced or metastatic, affected the patients. The specimen comprised PBMCs, sampled around atezolizumab (anti-PD-L1) treatment. V and J are TRBV10-3 and TRBJ2-3; 13 positions agree with TRBD2. This sequence was found in a woman aged 70 to 79 with urothelial cancer. The CDR3: CAISEVPGLAGSTDTQYF. For the CDR3, the DNA is TGTGCCATCAGTGAGGTCCCGGGACTAGCGGGGTCCACAGATACGCAGTATTTT.